The TCR beta chain described here comes from a study of cytomegalovirus exposure and HLA in healthy donors. The PCR made use of 60 Vbeta and 13 Jbeta primers. Generated by immunoSEQ multiplex PCR, the TCRdb table keeps only in-frame clones and is missing some. The sample records 190,000 or so clones, about 76% being singletons. For this clone: Its antigen is not known.

Study-wide results and limits: Per a later analysis, 18,000 or so TCR beta sequences showed association with HLA alleles at 0.05 false discovery rate. Researchers catalogued 150 or so TCR beta chains as cytomegalovirus-associated.

The material sequenced was PBMCs. This sequence was found in a male donor in good health and CMV-seropositive.

The DNA of the CDR3 is TGTGCCAGCAGCGTAGATCAGGGGGTCCGGGAGCAGTACTTC. Its protein product is CASSVDQGVREQYF. This chain joins TRBV9 and TRBJ2-5; tentative D call: TRBD1 (7 bases). Germline loops: CDR1 SGDLS, CDR2 YYNGEE. The CDR3 has 14 residues. V lost 0 bases and J 11 bases, leaving 17 bases between the germline ends. Supplemented by reference TRBV9 and TRBJ2-5, the full variable domain reads DSGVTQTPKHLITATGQRVTLRCSPRSGDLSVYWYQQSLDQGLQFLIQYYNGEERAKGNILERFSAQQFPDLHSELNLSSLELGDSALYFCASSVDQGVREQYFGPGTRLLVL.